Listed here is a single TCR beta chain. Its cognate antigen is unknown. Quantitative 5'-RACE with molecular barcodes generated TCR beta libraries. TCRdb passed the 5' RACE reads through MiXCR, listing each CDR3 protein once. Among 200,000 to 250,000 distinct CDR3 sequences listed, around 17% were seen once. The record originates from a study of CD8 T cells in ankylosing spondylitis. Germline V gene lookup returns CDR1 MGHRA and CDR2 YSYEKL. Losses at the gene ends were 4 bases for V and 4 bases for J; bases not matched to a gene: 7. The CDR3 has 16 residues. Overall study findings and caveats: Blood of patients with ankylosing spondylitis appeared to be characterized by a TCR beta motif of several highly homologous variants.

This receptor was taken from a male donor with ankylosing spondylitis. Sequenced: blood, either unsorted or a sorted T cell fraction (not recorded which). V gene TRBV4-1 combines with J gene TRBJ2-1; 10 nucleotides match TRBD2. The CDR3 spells CASSPRGTSVYNEQFF. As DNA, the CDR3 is TGCGCCAGCAGCCCGCGGGGGACTAGCGTATACAATGAGCAGTTCTTC.